This TCR beta chain was identified during a study of CD8+CD57+ T cells in acquired aplastic anemia. In the study overall: Each DNA sample taken from sorted CD4+ and CD8+ cells came to approximately 3 ug on average.

Germline CDR1 SGHAT, CDR2 FQDESV (reference sequence). The CDR3 has 15 residues. With V trimmed by 5 bases and J by 4 bases, 7 bases remained unmatched. Points on this clonotype: Antigen unknown.

The study profiled TCR beta VDJ and CDR3 using genomic DNA as template. TCRdb used MiXCR to reprocess the reads, holding one entry per CDR3 protein. Counted here are more than 150,000 distinct CDR3 sequences, roughly 50% occurring once; the ten biggest clones make up over 10%. All patients picked for sequencing had shown, by flow cytometry, an expansion of CD8+CD57+ cells. Every one of the patients had aplastic anemia (severe, acquired). Therapy had not been given to patients before blood sampling. Points from the study as a whole: The number of CD8+ CDR3 sequences shared by patients and controls was around 30.

Sequenced: sorted CD4+, CD8+, or CD8+CD57+ T cells (not recorded which) from PBMCs. The chain recombines TRBV11-1 with TRBJ2-1; 8 nucleotides line up with TRBD2. The receptor was derived from a human donor with aplastic anemia. Written as DNA, the CDR3 is TGTGCCAGCAGCCCTGAGCGGGAGTGGTACAATGAGCAGTTCTTC. This codes for CASSPEREWYNEQFF.